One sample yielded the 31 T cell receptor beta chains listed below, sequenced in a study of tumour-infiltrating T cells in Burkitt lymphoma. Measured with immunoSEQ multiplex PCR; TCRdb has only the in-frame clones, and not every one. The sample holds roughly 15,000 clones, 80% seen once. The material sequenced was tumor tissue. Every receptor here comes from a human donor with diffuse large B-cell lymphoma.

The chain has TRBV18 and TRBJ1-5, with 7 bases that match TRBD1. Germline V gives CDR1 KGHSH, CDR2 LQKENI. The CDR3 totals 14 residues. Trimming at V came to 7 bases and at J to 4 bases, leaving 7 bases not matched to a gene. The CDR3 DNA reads TGTGCCAGCTGGACAGGAGTTGATAATCAGCCCCAGCATTTT. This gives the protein CASWTGVDNQPQHF.

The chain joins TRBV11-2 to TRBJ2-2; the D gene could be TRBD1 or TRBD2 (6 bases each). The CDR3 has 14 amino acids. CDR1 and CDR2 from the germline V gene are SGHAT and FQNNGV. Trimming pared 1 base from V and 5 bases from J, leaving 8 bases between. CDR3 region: CASSLVGGTGELFF. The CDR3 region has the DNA TGTGCCAGCAGCTTAGTAGGGGGGACCGGGGAGCTGTTTTTT.

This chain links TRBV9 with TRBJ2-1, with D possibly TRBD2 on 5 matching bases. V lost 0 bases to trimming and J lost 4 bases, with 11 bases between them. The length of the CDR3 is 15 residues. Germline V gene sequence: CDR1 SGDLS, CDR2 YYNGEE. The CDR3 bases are TGTGCCAGCAGCGTAGGGCTAGCAGGTTACAATGAGCAGTTCTTC. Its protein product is CASSVGLAGYNEQFF. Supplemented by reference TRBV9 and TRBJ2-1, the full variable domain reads DSGVTQTPKHLITATGQRVTLRCSPRSGDLSVYWYQQSLDQGLQFLIQYYNGEERAKGNILERFSAQQFPDLHSELNLSSLELGDSALYFCASSVGLAGYNEQFFGPGTRLTVL.

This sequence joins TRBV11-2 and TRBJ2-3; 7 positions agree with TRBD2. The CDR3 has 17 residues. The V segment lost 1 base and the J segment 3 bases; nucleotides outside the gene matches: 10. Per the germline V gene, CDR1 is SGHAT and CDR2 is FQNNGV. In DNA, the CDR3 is TGTGCCAGCAGCTTAGCGGGAGGTCGAACCCTTACAGATACGCAGTATTTT. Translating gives CASSLAGGRTLTDTQYF.

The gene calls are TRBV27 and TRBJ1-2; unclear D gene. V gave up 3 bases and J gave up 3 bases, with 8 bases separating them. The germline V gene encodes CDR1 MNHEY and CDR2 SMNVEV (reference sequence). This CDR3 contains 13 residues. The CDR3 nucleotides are TGTGCCAGCAGTTTGTATTGGGACTATGGCTACACCTTC. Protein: CASSLYWDYGYTF.

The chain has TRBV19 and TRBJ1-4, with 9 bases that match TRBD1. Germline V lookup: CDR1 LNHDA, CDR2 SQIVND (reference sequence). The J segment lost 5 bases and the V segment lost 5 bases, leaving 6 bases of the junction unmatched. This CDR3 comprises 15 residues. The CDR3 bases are TGTGCCAGTAGTGCACAGGGGGCGCGGAATGAAAAACTGTTTTTT. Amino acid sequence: CASSAQGARNEKLFF.

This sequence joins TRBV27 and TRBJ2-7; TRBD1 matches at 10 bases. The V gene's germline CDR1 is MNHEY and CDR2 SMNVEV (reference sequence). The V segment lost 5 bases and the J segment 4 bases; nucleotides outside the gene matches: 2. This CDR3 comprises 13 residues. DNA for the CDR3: TGTGCCAGCAGTGGGACAGGGGTTTACGAGCAGTACTTC. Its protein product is CASSGTGVYEQYF.

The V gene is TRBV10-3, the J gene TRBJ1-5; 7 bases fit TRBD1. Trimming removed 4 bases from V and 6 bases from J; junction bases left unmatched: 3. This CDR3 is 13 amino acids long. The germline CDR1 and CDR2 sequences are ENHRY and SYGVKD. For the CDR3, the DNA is TGTGCCATCAGTGTCGACAGGGCTCAGCCCCAGCATTTT. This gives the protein CAISVDRAQPQHF.

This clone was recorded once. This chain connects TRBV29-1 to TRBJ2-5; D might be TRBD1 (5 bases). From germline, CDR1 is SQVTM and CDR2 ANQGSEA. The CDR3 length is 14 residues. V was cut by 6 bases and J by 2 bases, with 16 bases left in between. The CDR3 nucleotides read TGCAGCGTGGCGACAGACGTGAATCAAGAGACCCAGTACTTC. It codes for CSVATDVNQETQYF.

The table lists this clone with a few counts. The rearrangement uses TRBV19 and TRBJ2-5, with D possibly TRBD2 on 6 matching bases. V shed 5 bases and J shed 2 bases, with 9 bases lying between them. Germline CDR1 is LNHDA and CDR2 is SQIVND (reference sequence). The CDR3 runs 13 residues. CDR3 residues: CASSPGLQETQYF. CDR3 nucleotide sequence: TGTGCCAGTAGTCCGGGACTGCAAGAGACCCAGTACTTC. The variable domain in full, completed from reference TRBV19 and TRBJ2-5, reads DGGITQSPKYLFRKEGQNVTLSCEQNLNHDAMYWYRQDPGQGLRLIYYSQIVNDFQKGDIAEGYSVSREKKESFPLTVTSAQKNPTAFYLCASSPGLQETQYFGPGTRLLVL.

DNA for the CDR3: TGCGCCAGCAGCTCGGGACTAGCGGGGACCTACGAGCAGTACTTC. It codes for CASSSGLAGTYEQYF. J is TRBJ2-7 and V is TRBV5-1; 13 bases map to TRBD2. The CDR3 length is 15 residues. Trimming at V came to 3 bases and at J to 2 bases, leaving 2 bases not matched to a gene. Germline V gene lookup returns CDR1 SGHRS and CDR2 YFSETQ.

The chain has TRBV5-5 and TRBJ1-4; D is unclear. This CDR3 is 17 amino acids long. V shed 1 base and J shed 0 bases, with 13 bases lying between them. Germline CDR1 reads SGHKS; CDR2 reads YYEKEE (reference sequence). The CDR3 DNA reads TGTGCCAGCAGCTTGCTACGGGGTAAAGCAACTAATGAAAAACTGTTTTTT. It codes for CASSLLRGKATNEKLFF.

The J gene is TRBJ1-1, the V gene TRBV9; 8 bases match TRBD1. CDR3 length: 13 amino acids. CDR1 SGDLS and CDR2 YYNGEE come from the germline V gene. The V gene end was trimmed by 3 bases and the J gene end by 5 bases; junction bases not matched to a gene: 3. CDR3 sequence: CASSGTGKTEAFF. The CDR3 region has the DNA TGTGCCAGCAGCGGGACAGGGAAGACTGAAGCTTTCTTT.

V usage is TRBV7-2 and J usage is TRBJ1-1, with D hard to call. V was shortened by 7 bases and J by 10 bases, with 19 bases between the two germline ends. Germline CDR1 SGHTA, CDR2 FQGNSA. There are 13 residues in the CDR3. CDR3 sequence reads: CASIQPPRGVAFF. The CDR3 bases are TGTGCCAGCATTCAACCCCCCCGTGGTGTAGCTTTCTTT.

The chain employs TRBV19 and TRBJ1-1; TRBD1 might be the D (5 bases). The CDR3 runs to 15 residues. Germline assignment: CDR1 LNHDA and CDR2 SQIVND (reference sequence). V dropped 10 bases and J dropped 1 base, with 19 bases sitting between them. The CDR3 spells CANTVPRDGNTEAFF. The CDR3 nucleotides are TGTGCCAACACCGTCCCCCGGGACGGGAACACTGAAGCTTTCTTT.

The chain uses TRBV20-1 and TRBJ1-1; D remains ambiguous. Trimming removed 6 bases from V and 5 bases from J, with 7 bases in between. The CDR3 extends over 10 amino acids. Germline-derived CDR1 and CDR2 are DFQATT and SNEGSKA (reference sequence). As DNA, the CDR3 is TGCAGTGCCTTGTGGACTGAAGCTTTCTTT. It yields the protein CSALWTEAFF.

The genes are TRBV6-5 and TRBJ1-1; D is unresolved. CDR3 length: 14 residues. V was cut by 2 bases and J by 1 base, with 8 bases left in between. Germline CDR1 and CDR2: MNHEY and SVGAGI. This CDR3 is CASSYRLGNTEAFF. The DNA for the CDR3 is TGTGCCAGCAGTTACCGGCTCGGGAACACTGAAGCTTTCTTT.

In DNA, the CDR3 is TGCGCCAGCAGCCCGACGACTGTCTCCTACGAGCAGTACTTC. Its translation is CASSPTTVSYEQYF. The chain carries TRBV4-3 and TRBJ2-7, with unresolved D. Between the trimmed V and J ends, which lost 4 bases and 0 bases, there was a span of 10 bases. Germline assignment: CDR1 LGHNA and CDR2 YSLEER. The CDR3 sequence is 14 residues long.

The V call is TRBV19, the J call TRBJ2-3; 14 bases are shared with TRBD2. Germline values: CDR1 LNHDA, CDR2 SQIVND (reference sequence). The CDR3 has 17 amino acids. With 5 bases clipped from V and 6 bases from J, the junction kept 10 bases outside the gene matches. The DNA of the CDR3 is TGTGCCAGTAGTGGCGAGGGACTAGCGGGAGTTTTTGATACGCAGTATTTT. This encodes CASSGEGLAGVFDTQYF.

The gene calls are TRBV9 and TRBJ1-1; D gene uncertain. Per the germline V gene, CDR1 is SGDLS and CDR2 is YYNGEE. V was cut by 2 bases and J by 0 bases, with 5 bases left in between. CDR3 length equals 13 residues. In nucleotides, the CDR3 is TGTGCCAGCAGCGTGTTAGTGAACACTGAAGCTTTCTTT. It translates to CASSVLVNTEAFF.

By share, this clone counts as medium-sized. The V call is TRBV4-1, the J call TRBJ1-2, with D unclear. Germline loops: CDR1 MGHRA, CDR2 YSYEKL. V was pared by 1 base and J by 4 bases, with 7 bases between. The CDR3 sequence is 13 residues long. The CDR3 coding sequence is TGCGCCAGCAGCCAAGGCACCACCTATGGCTACACCTTC. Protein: CASSQGTTYGYTF.

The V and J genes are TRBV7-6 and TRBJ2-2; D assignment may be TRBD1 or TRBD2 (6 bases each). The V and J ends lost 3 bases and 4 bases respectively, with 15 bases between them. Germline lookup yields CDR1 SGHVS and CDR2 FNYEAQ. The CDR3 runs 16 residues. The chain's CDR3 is CASSLTGATGTGELFF. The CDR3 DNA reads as TGTGCCAGCAGCTTGACGGGGGCGACGGGCACCGGGGAGCTGTTTTTT.

The CDR3 DNA follows: TGTGCCAGCAGTTCATCCGTGAGGGGAGATACGCAGTATTTT. It encodes CASSSSVRGDTQYF. The V and J genes are TRBV27 and TRBJ2-3, with D tentatively TRBD1 or TRBD2 (5 bases each). The V gene lost 4 bases and the J gene lost 5 bases, with 13 bases spanning the gap. Per the germline V gene, CDR1 is MNHEY and CDR2 is SMNVEV (reference sequence). The CDR3 length is 14 residues.

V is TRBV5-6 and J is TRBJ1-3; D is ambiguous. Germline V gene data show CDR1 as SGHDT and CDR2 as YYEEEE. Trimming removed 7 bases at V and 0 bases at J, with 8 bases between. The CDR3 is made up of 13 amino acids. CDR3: CASSLVSGNTIYF. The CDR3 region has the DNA TGTGCCAGCTCCCTAGTCTCTGGAAACACCATATATTTT.

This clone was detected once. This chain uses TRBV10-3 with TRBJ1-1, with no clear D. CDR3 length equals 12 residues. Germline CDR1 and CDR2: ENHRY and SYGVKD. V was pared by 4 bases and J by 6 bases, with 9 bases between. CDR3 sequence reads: CAISGSGPEAFF. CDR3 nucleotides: TGTGCCATCAGTGGCTCGGGCCCTGAAGCTTTCTTT.

This chain's CDR3 is CASTIVPENNEQFF. The CDR3 DNA is TGTGCCAGCACCATCGTCCCCGAAAACAATGAGCAGTTCTTC. This chain connects TRBV21-1 to TRBJ2-1. TRBV21-1 is termed a pseudogene. The CDR3 has 14 residues.

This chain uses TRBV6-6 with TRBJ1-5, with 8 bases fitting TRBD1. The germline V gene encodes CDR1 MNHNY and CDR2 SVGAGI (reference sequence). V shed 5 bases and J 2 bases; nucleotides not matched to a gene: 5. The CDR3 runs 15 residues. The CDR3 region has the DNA TGTGCCAGCAGTAACAGGGGGAAGGGCAATCAGCCCCAGCATTTT. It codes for CASSNRGKGNQPQHF.

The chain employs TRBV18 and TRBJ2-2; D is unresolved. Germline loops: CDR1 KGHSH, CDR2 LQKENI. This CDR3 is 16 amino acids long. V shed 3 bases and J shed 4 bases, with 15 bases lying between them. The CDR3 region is CASSPRGTPGTGELFF. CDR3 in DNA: TGTGCCAGCTCACCCCGAGGAACCCCAGGCACCGGGGAGCTGTTTTTT. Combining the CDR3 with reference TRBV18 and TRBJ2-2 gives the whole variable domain NAGVMQNPRHLVRRRGQEARLRCSPMKGHSHVYWYRQLPEEGLKFMVYLQKENIIDESGMPKERFSAEFPKEGPSILRIQQVVRGDSAAYFCASSPRGTPGTGELFFGEGSRLTVL.

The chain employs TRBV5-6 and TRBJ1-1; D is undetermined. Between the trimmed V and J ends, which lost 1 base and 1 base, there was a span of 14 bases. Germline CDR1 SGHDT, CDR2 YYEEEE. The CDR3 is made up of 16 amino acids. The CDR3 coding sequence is TGTGCCAGCAGCTTGAGAATCAGGTTGGGGAACACTGAAGCTTTCTTT. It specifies CASSLRIRLGNTEAFF.

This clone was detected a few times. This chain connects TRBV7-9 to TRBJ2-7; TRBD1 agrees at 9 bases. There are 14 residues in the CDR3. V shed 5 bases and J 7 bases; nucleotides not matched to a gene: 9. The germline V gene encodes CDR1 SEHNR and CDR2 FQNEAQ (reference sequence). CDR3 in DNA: TGTGCCAGCAGCGTAGATTCGACAGGGGGAGAGCAGTACTTC. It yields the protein CASSVDSTGGEQYF.

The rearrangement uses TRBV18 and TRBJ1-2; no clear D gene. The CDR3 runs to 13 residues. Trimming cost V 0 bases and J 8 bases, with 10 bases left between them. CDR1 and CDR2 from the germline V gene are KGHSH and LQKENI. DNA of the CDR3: TGTGCCAGCTCACCACCAACAGTGGGCGGCTACACCTTC. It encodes CASSPPTVGGYTF.